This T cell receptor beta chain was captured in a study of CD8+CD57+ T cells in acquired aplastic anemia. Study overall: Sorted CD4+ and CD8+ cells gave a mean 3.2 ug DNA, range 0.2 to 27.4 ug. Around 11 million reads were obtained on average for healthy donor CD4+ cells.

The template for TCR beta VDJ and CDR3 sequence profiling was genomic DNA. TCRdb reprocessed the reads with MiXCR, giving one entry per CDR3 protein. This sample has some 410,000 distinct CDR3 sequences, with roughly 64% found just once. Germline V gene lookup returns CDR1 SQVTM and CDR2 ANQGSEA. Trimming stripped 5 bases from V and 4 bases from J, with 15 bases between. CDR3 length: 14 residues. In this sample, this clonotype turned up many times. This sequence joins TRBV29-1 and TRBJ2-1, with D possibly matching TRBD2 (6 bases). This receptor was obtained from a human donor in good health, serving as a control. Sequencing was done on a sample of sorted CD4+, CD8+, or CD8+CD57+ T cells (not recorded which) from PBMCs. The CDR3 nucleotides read TGCAGCGTTCTTAGGGAGGTGGGTTACAATGAGCAGTTCTTC. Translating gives CSVLREVGYNEQFF.